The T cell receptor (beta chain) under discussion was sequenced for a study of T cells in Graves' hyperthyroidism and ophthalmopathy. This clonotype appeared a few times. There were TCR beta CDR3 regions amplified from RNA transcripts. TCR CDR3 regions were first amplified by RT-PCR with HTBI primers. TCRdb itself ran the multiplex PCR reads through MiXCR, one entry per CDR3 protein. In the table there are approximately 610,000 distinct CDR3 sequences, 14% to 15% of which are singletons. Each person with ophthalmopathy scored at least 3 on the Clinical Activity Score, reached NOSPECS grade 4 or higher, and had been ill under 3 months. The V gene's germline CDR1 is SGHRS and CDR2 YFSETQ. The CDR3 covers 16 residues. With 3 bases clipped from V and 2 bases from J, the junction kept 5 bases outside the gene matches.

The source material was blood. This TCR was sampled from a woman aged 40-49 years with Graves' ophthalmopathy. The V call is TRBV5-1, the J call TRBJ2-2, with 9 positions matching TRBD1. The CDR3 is CASSWVQGANTGELFF. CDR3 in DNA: TGCGCCAGCAGCTGGGTACAGGGGGCTAACACCGGGGAGCTGTTTTTT.